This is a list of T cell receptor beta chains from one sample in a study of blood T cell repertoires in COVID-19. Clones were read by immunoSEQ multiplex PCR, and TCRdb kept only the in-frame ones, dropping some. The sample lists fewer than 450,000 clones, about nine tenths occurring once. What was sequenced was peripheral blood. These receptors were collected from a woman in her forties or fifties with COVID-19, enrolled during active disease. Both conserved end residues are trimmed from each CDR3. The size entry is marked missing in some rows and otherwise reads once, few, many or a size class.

cdr3_aa: ASSHRDSNSYEQY
v_call: TRBV5-4
clone_size: NA
j_call: TRBJ2-7

cdr3_aa: ASDRVTNTGELF
v_call: TRBV30
clone_size: NA
j_call: TRBJ2-2

cdr3_aa: ASRDIGTANYGYT
v_call: TRBV2
clone_size: NA
j_call: TRBJ1-2

cdr3_aa: ASSQYTGGENTEAF
v_call: TRBV4-1
clone_size: NA
j_call: TRBJ1-1

cdr3_aa: ASSLLAGADNEQF
v_call: TRBV11-2
clone_size: NA
j_call: TRBJ2-1

cdr3_aa: ASSLDPGEGVREQY
v_call: TRBV4-2
clone_size: few
j_call: TRBJ2-7

cdr3_aa: ASSLLGRTQY
v_call: TRBV3-1/TRBV3-2
clone_size: NA
j_call: TRBJ2-3

cdr3_aa: ASSPQPGLAGVEQY
v_call: TRBV3-1/TRBV3-2
clone_size: once
j_call: TRBJ2-7

cdr3_aa: ASSSRLAGANTGELF
v_call: TRBV7-9
clone_size: NA
j_call: TRBJ2-2

cdr3_aa: ASSRAGGRSYEQY
v_call: TRBV27
clone_size: NA
j_call: TRBJ2-7

cdr3_aa: ASRNPGAYEQY
v_call: TRBV7-8
clone_size: NA
j_call: TRBJ2-7

cdr3_aa: ASSYSTSGSYEQY
v_call: TRBV6-5
clone_size: NA
j_call: TRBJ2-7

cdr3_aa: ASTSRPGTKSSTDTQY
v_call: TRBV3-1/TRBV3-2
clone_size: NA
j_call: TRBJ2-3

cdr3_aa: ASSVTRAGTEAF
v_call: TRBV9
clone_size: few
j_call: TRBJ1-1

cdr3_aa: ASSLDNSYEQY
v_call: TRBV12-3/TRBV12-4
clone_size: NA
j_call: TRBJ2-7

cdr3_aa: ASSLGEGAGIEQY
v_call: TRBV11-3
clone_size: NA
j_call: TRBJ2-7

cdr3_aa: ASSEVGVYRAEAF
v_call: TRBV6-1
clone_size: once
j_call: TRBJ1-1

cdr3_aa: ASSYRRDRRQPQH
v_call: TRBV6-5
clone_size: few
j_call: TRBJ1-5

cdr3_aa: ASSYLRLHLSSYEQY
v_call: TRBV6-2/TRBV6-3
clone_size: NA
j_call: TRBJ2-7

cdr3_aa: ASSLSREGGTGELF
v_call: TRBV7-6
clone_size: NA
j_call: TRBJ2-2

cdr3_aa: ATSDYRVSEAF
v_call: TRBV24-1
clone_size: NA
j_call: TRBJ1-1

cdr3_aa: ASSLLGGANYGYT
v_call: TRBV28
clone_size: NA
j_call: TRBJ1-2

cdr3_aa: ASSQGLAGVYNEQF
v_call: TRBV3-1/TRBV3-2
clone_size: NA
j_call: TRBJ2-1

cdr3_aa: ASSLWTGVRGTEAF
v_call: TRBV7-9
clone_size: many
j_call: TRBJ1-1

cdr3_aa: ASSWGGAQYEQF
v_call: TRBV6-5
clone_size: NA
j_call: TRBJ2-1

cdr3_aa: ASSLLVSSNTGELF
v_call: TRBV7-6
clone_size: NA
j_call: TRBJ2-2

cdr3_aa: ASSPTGGENTEAF
v_call: TRBV21-1
clone_size: few
j_call: TRBJ1-1

cdr3_aa: ASRVSGGRVMSEQY
v_call: TRBV2
clone_size: NA
j_call: TRBJ2-7

cdr3_aa: ASSYSTGRTYEQY
v_call: TRBV6-2/TRBV6-3
clone_size: NA
j_call: TRBJ2-7

cdr3_aa: ASSSRERSNYNEQF
v_call: TRBV11-3
clone_size: NA
j_call: TRBJ2-1

cdr3_aa: ARRTSGQKPNTGELF
v_call: TRBV19
clone_size: NA
j_call: TRBJ2-2

cdr3_aa: ATSDRGQGRGEQF
v_call: TRBV24-1
clone_size: once
j_call: TRBJ2-1

cdr3_aa: SVEERGGALHNEQF
v_call: TRBV29-1
clone_size: NA
j_call: TRBJ2-1

cdr3_aa: ASSLSPGSSYNEQF
v_call: TRBV5-1
clone_size: NA
j_call: TRBJ2-1

cdr3_aa: ASSGLNTEAF
v_call: TRBV9
clone_size: NA
j_call: TRBJ1-1

cdr3_aa: ASSLDYGQGGNGYT
v_call: TRBV5-6
clone_size: NA
j_call: TRBJ1-2

cdr3_aa: ASSPGGGSGSGDTQY
v_call: TRBV4-1
clone_size: NA
j_call: TRBJ2-3

cdr3_aa: ASSTDIYGYT
v_call: TRBV5-1
clone_size: few
j_call: TRBJ1-2

cdr3_aa: ASSHTGTGPNEQY
v_call: TRBV5-4
clone_size: NA
j_call: TRBJ2-7

cdr3_aa: ASSRRYRVKETQY
v_call: TRBV23-1
clone_size: NA
j_call: TRBJ2-5

cdr3_aa: ATRTDNNEKLF
v_call: TRBV6-5
clone_size: NA
j_call: TRBJ1-4

cdr3_aa: ASSLRQGGGYT
v_call: TRBV19
clone_size: NA
j_call: TRBJ1-2

cdr3_aa: ASSQESGRVEQY
v_call: TRBV4-2
clone_size: NA
j_call: TRBJ2-7